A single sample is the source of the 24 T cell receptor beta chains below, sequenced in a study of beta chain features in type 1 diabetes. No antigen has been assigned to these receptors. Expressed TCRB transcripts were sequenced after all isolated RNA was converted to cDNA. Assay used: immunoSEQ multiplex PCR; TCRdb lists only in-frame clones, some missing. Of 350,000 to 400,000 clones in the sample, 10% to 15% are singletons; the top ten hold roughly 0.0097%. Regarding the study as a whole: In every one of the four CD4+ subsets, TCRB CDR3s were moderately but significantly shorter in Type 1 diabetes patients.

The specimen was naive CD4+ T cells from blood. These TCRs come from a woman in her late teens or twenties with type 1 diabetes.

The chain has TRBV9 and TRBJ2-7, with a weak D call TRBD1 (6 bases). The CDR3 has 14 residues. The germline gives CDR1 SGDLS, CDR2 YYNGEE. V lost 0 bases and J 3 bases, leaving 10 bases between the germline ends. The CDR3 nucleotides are TGTGCCAGCAGCGTAGCCGGGACAAACTACGAGCAGTACTTC. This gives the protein CASSVAGTNYEQYF.

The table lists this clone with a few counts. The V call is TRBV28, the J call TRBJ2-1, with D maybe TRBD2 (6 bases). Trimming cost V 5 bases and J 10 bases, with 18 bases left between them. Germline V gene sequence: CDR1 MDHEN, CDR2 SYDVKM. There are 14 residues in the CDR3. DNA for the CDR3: TGTGCCAGCAGTGCCCCCTCCTCACTAGCAGAGCAGTTCTTC. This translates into CASSAPSSLAEQFF. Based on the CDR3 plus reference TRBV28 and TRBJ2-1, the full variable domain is DVKVTQSSRYLVKRTGEKVFLECVQDMDHENMFWYRQDPGLGLRLIYFSYDVKMKEKGDIPEGYSVSREKKERFSLILESASTNQTSMYLCASSAPSSLAEQFFGPGTRLTVL.

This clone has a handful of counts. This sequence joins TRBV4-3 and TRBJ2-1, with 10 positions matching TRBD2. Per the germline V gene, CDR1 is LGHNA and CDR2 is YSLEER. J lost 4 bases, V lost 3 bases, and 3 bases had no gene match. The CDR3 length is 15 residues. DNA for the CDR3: TGCGCCAGCAGCCACACTAGCGGGGAGTACAATGAGCAGTTCTTC. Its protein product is CASSHTSGEYNEQFF.

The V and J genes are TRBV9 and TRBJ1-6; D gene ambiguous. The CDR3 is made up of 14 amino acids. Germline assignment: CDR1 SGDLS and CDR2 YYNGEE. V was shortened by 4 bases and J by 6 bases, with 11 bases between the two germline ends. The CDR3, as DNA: TGTGCCAGCAGCCTCCGACAAGTTAATTCACCCCTCCACTTT. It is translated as CASSLRQVNSPLHF.

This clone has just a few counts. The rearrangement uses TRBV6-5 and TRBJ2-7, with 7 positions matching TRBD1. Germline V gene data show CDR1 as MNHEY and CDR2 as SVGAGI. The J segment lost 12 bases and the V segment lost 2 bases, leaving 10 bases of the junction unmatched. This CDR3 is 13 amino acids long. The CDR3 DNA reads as TGTGCCAGCAGTTACACGACCGGGACAGACGTGTACTTC. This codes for CASSYTTGTDVYF.

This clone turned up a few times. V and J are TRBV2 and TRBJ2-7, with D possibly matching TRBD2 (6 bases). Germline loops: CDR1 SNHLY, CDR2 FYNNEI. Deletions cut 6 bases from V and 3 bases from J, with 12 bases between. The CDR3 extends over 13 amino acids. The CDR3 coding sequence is TGTGCCAGCAGGGAGGGGATGGGCTACGAGCAGTACTTC. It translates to CASREGMGYEQYF.

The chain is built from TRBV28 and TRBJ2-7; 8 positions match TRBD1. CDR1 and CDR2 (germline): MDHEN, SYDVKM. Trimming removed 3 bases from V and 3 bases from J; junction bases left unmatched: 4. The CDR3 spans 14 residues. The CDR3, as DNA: TGTGCCAGCAGTTTCTGGACAGGGTACTACGAGCAGTACTTC. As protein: CASSFWTGYYEQYF.

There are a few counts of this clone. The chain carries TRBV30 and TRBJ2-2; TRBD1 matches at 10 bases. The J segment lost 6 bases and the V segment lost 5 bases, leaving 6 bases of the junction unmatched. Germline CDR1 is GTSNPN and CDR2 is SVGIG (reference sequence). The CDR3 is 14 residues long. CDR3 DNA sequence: TGTGCCTGGGGCGGGACAGGGGTATCCGGGGAGCTGTTTTTT. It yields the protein CAWGGTGVSGELFF.

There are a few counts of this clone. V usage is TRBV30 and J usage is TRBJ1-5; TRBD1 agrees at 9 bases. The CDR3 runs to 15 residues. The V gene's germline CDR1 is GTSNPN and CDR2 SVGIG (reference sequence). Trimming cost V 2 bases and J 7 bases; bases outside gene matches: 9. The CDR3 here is CAWSTLDRGIQPQHF. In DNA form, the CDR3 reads TGTGCCTGGAGTACCCTTGACAGGGGGATCCAGCCCCAGCATTTT.

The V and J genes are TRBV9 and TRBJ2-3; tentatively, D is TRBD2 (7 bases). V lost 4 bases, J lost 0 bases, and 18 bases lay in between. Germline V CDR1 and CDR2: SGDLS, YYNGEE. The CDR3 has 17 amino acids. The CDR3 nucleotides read TGTGCCAGCAGCATCACACCGGGGGGCCTTAGCACAGATACGCAGTATTTT. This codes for CASSITPGGLSTDTQYF. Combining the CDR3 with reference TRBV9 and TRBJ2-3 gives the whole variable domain DSGVTQTPKHLITATGQRVTLRCSPRSGDLSVYWYQQSLDQGLQFLIQYYNGEERAKGNILERFSAQQFPDLHSELNLSSLELGDSALYFCASSITPGGLSTDTQYFGPGTRLTVL.

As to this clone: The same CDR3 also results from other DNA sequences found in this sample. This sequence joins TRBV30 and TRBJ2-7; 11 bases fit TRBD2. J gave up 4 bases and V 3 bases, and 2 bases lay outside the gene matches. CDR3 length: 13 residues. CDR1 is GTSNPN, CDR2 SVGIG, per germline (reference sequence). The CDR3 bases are TGTGCCTGGAGACTAGCGGGAGTTTACGAGCAGTACTTC. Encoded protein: CAWRLAGVYEQYF.

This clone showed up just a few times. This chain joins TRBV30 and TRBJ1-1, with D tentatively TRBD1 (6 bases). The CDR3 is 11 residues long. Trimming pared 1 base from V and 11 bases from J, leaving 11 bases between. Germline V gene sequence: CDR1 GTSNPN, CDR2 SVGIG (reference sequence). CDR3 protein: CAWSGYREAFF. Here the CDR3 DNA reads TGTGCCTGGAGTGGGTACAGGGAGGCTTTCTTT.

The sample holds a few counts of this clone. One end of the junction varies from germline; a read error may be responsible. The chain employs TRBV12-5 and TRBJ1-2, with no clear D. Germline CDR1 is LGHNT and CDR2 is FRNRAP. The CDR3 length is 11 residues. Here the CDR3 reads CASAPGPQEAF. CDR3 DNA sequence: TGTGCTAGTGCCCCTGGCCCGCAGGAGGCCTTC.

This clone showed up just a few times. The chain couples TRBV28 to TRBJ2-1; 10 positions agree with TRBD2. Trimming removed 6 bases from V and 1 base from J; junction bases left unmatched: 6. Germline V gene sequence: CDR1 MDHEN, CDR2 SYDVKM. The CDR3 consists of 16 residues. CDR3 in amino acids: CASRPPAGGSYNEQFF. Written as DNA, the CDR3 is TGTGCCAGCAGGCCTCCAGCGGGAGGGTCCTACAATGAGCAGTTCTTC.

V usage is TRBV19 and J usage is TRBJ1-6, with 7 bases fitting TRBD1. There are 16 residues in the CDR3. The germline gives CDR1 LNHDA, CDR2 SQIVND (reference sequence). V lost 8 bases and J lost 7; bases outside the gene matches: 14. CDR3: CASRAQGELWNSPLHF. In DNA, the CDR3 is TGTGCCAGTCGGGCTCAGGGGGAACTTTGGAATTCACCCCTCCACTTT.

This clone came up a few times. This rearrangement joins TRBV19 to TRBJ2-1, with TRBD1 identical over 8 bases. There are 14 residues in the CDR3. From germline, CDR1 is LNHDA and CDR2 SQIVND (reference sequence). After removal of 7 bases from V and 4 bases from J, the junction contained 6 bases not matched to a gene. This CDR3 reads CASTLRDRYNEQFF. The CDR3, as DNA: TGTGCCAGTACCCTTCGGGACAGGTACAATGAGCAGTTCTTC.

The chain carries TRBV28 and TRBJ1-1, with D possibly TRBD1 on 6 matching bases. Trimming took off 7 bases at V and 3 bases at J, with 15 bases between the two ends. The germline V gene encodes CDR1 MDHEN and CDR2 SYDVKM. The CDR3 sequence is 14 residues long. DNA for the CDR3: TGTGCCAGCATCCAAGGGGGACGGGACACTGAAGCTTTCTTT. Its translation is CASIQGGRDTEAFF.

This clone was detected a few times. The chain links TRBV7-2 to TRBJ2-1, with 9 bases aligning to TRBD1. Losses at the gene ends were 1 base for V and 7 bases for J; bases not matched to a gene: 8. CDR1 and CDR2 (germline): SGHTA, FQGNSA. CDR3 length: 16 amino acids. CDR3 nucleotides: TGTGCCAGCAGCTTAGTCGGGACAGGGTTATTAAATGAGCAGTTCTTC. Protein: CASSLVGTGLLNEQFF.

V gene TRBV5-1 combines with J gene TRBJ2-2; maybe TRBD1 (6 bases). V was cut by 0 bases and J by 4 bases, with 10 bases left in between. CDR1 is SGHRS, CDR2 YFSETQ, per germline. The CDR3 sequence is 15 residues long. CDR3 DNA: TGCGCCAGCAGCTTGGCAGGGGCCAGCACCGGGGAGCTGTTTTTT. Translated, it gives CASSLAGASTGELFF.

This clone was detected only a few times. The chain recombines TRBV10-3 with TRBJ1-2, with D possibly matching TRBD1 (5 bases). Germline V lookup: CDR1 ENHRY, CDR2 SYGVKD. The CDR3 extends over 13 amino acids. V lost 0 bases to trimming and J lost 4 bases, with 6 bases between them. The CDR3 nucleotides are TGTGCCATCAGTGAGTCCGACAGCTATGGCTACACCTTC. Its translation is CAISESDSYGYTF.

CDR3 DNA: TGTGCCAGCAGCGCCCACACGGGACTCCGATCGGGCGAGCAGTACTTC. As protein: CASSAHTGLRSGEQYF. The chain carries TRBV9 and TRBJ2-7; D is possibly TRBD2 (6 bases). The CDR3 contains 16 residues. Trimming removed 3 bases at V and 6 bases at J, with 22 bases between. Germline CDR1 SGDLS, CDR2 YYNGEE.

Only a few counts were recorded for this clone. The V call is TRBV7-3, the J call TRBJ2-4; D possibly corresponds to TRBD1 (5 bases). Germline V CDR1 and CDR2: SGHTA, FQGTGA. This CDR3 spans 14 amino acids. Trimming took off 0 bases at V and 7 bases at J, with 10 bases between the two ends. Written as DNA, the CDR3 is TGTGCCAGCAGCTTAACCCCAGGGAAGAACATTCAGTACTTC. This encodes CASSLTPGKNIQYF.

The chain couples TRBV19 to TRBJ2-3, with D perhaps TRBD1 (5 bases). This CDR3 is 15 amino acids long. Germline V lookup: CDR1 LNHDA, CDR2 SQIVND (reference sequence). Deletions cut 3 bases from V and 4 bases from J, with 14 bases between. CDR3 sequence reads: CASSIRSGNADTQYF. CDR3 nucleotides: TGTGCCAGTAGTATTCGTTCAGGGAACGCAGATACGCAGTATTTT. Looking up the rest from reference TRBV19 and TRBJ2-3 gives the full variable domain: DGGITQSPKYLFRKEGQNVTLSCEQNLNHDAMYWYRQDPGQGLRLIYYSQIVNDFQKGDIAEGYSVSREKKESFPLTVTSAQKNPTAFYLCASSIRSGNADTQYFGPGTRLTVL.

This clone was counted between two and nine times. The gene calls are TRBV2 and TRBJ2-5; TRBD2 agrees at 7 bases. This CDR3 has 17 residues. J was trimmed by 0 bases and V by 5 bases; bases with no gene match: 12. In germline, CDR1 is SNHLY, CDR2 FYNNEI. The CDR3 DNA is TGTGCCAGCAGTCGAAGCCTACCTGGGAGGGACCAAGAGACCCAGTACTTC. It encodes CASSRSLPGRDQETQYF.